What follows is one T cell receptor beta chain and its context. This CDR3 comprises 13 residues. The V end was cut by 5 bases, the J end by 2 bases, with 9 bases between. Per germline, CDR1 SGHAT and CDR2 FQNNGV. This sample was included in a study of blood T cell repertoires in COVID-19. About the research overall: In each case, the material was cDNA or gDNA derived from T cells, B-cell-depleted T cells, or PBMCs.

Enrolled during active infection, Seattle patients were then followed longitudinally. As handled by the study authors: Estimation of nucleated cell counts was performed using reference gene primer amplification. The table came from immunoSEQ multiplex PCR; TCRdb's copy has only in-frame clones and leaves some out. That table gives V, J and clone size, and the DNA gave D and trimming. Of about 350,000 clones listed, 75% to 90% are singletons. What was sequenced was peripheral blood. V is TRBV11-2 and J is TRBJ2-5; D perhaps matches TRBD1 (5 bases). The receptor comes from a woman aged 60-70 years with COVID-19, enrolled during active disease. CDR3 protein: CASSKGMQETQYF. CDR3 coding DNA: TGTGCCAGCAGCAAGGGGATGCAAGAGACCCAGTACTTC.